This TCR beta chain originates from a study of blood T cell repertoires in COVID-19. The repertoire was sequenced with immunoSEQ multiplex PCR; TCRdb's copy has only in-frame clones and lacks some. The repertoire consists of some 45,000 clones, with around 90% occurring once and the leading ten covering approximately 11%. What was sequenced was peripheral blood. The TCR originated in a human donor with active COVID-19. The donor label of this sample is uncertain.

CDR3 region: CASQDSEKLFF. CDR3 coding DNA: TGTGCCAGCCAGGACAGTGAAAAACTGTTTTTT. This chain uses TRBV18 with TRBJ1-4; maybe TRBD1 (6 bases). Trimming took off 8 bases at V and 7 bases at J, with 8 bases between the two ends. Germline CDR1 reads KGHSH; CDR2 reads LQKENI. The CDR3 runs 11 residues.